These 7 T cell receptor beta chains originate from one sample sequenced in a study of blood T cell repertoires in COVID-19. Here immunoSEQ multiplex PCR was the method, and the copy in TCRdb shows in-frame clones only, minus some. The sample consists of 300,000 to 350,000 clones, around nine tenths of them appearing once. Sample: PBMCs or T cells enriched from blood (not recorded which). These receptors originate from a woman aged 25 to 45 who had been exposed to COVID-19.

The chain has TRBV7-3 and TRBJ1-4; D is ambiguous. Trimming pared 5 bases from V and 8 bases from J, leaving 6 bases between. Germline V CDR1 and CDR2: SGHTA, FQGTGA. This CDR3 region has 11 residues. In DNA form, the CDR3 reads TGTGCCAGCAGCCTATGCGAAAAACTGTTTTTT. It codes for CASSLCEKLFF.

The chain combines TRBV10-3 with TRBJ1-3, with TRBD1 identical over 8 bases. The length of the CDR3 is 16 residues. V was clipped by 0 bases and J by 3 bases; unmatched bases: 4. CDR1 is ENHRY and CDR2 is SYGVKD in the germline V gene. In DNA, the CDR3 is TGTGCCATCAGTGAGTCCCAGGGGGCGCTTGGAAACACCATATATTTT. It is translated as CAISESQGALGNTIYF.

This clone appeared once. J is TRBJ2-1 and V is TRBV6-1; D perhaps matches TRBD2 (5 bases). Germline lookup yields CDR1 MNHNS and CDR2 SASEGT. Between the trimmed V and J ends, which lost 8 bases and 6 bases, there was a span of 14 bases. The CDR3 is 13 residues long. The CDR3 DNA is TGTGCCAGCGGGGAGTTCCGTACCAATGAGCAGTTCTTC. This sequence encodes CASGEFRTNEQFF.

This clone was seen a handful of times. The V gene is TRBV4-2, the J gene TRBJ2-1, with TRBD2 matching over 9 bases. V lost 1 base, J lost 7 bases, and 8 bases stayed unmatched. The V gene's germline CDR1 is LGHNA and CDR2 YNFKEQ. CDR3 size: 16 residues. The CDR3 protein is CASSQVGREGDNEQFF. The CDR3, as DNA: TGTGCCAGCAGCCAAGTGGGGCGGGAGGGAGATAATGAGCAGTTCTTC.

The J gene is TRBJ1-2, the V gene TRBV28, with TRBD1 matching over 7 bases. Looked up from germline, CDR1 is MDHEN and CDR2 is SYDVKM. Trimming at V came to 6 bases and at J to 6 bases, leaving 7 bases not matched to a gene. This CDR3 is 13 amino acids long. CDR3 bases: TGTGCCAGCAGCCAGGTAGGGGGCGATGGCTACACCTTC. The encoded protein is CASSQVGGDGYTF.

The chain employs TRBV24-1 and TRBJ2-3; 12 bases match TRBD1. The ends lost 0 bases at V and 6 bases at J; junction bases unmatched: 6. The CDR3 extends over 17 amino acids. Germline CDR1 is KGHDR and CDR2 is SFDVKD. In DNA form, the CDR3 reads TGTGCCACCAGTGATTTGGGGACAGGGGGCTGGCGGGATACGCAGTATTTT. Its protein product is CATSDLGTGGWRDTQYF.

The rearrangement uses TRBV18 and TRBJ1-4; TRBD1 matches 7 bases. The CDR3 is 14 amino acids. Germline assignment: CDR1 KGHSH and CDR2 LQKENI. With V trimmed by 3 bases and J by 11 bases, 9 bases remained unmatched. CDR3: CASSPGQENMKLFF. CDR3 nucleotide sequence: TGTGCCAGCTCACCCGGACAGGAGAACATGAAACTGTTTTTT.